This TCR beta chain was sequenced for a study of neoadjuvant anti-PD-1 for oral cavity cancer. Study summary: Non-progressing patients received a fourth nivolumab dose near day 43, then surgery on days 50-56.

Some clones are missing from TCRdb's copy, which holds only in-frame ones; the method was immunoSEQ multiplex PCR. The table has approximately 20,000 clones, roughly 72% seen once; the top ten hold roughly 2.8%. This CDR3 spans 14 amino acids. Germline CDR1 is SGHNT and CDR2 is YYREEE (reference sequence). Losses at the gene ends were 4 bases for V and 5 bases for J; bases not matched to a gene: 6. Stage II-IVA oral cavity squamous cell carcinoma was new and untreated by systemic or radiation therapy. The sequence came from a person aged 35 to 85 with oral cavity squamous cell carcinoma. The chain links TRBV5-4 to TRBJ2-4; TRBD2 matches at 7 bases. This material consisted of PBMCs, taken before nivolumab (anti-PD-1) treatment. DNA for the CDR3: TGTGCCAGCAGCGTGCAAGGACTAGAAAACATTCAGTACTTC. It is translated as CASSVQGLENIQYF.